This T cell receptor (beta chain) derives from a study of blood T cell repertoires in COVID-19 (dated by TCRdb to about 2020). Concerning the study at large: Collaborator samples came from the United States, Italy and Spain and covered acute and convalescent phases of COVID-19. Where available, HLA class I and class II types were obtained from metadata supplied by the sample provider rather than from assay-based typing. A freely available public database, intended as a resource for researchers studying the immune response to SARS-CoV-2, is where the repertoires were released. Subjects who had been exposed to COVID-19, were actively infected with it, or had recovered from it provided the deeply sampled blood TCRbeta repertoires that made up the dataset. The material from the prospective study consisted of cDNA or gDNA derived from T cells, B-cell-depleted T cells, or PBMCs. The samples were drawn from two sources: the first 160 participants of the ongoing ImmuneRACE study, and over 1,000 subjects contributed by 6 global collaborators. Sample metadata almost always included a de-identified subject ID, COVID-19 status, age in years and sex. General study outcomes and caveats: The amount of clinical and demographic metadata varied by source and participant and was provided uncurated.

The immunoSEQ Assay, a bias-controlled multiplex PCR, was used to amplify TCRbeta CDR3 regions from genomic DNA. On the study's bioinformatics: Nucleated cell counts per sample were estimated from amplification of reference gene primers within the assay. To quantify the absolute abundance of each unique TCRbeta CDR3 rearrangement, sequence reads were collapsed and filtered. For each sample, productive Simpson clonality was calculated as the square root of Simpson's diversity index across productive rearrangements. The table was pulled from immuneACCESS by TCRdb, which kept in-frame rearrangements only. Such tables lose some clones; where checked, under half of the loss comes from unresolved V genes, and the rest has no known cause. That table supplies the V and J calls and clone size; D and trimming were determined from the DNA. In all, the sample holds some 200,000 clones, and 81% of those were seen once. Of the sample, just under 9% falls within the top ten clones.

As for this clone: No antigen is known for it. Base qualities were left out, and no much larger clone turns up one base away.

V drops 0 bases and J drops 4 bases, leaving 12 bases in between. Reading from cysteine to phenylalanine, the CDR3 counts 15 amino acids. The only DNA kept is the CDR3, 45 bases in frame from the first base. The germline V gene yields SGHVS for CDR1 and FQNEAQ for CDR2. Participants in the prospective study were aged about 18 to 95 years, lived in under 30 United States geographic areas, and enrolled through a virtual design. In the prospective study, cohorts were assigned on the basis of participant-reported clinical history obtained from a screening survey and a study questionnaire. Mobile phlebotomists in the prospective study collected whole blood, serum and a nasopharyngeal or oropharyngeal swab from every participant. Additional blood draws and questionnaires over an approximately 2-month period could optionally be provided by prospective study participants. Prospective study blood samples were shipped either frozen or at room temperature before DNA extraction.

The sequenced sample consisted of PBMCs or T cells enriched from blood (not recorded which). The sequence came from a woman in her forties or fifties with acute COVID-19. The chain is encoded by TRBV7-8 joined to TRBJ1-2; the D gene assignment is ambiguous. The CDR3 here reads CASSLARGAGYGYTF. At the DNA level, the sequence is TGTGCCAGCAGCTTAGCTCGGGGTGCGGGCTATGGCTACACCTTC.